The next 2 T cell receptor beta chains were all read from a single sample in a study of T-cell memory formation after mild COVID-19. TCRdb itself ran the 5' RACE reads through MiXCR, one entry per CDR3 protein. The sample gives over 150,000 distinct CDR3 sequences, about 22% of which show up once; about 21% is in the top ten. The sequenced material came from PBMCs or a T cell subset sorted from them (not recorded which). The receptors here all came from an adult woman who had mild COVID-19 (a few samples of this study predate the infection). Cell type and time point are not known.

There are a few counts of this clonotype. The V and J genes are TRBV7-9 and TRBJ1-1; D might be TRBD1 (5 bases). There are 17 residues in the CDR3. Germline V gives CDR1 SEHNR, CDR2 FQNEAQ (reference sequence). V lost 4 bases and J lost 1, with 19 bases in between. CDR3 sequence (DNA): TGTGCCAGCAGCTCGACGAACTCCGGGACGGGGAACACTGAAGCTTTCTTT. Amino acid sequence: CASSSTNSGTGNTEAFF.

V is TRBV9 and J is TRBJ1-3; a weak D match, TRBD1 (6 bases). This CDR3 region has 19 residues. Germline CDR1 is SGDLS and CDR2 is YYNGEE. The V end was cut by 0 bases, the J end by 3 bases, with 22 bases between. In DNA, the CDR3 is TGTGCCAGCAGCGTAGGTGAGGGTGTAGGGGGAGAATTTGGAAACACCATATATTTT. Translated, it gives CASSVGEGVGGEFGNTIYF.